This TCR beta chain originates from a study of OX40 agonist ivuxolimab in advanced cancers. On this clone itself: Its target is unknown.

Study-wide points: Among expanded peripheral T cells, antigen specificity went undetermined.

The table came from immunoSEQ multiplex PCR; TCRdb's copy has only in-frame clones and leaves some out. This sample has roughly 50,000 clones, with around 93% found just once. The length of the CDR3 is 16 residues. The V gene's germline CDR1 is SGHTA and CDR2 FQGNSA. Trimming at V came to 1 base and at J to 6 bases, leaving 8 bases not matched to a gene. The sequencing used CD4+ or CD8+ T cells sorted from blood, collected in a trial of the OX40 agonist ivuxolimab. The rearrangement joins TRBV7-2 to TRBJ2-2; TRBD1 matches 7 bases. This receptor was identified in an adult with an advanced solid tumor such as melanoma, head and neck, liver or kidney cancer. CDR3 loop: CASSLVGTAPAGELFF. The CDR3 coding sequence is TGTGCCAGCAGCTTAGTGGGGACAGCCCCGGCCGGGGAGCTGTTTTTT.